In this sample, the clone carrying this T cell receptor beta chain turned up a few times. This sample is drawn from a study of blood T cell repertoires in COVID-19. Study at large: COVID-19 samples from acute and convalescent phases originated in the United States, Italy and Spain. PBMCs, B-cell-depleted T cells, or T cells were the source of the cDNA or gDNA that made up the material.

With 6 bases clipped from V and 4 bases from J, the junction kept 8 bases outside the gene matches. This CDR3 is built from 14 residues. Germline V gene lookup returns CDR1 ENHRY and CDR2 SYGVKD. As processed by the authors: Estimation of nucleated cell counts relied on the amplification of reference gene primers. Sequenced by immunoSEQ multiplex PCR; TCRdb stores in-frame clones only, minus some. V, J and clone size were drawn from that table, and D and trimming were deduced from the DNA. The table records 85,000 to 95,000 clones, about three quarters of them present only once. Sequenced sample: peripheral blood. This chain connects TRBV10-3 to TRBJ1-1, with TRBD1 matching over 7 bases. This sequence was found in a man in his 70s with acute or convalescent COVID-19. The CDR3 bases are TGTGCCATCAGAGACAACGACAGGGCCACTGAAGCTTTCTTT. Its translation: CAIRDNDRATEAFF.